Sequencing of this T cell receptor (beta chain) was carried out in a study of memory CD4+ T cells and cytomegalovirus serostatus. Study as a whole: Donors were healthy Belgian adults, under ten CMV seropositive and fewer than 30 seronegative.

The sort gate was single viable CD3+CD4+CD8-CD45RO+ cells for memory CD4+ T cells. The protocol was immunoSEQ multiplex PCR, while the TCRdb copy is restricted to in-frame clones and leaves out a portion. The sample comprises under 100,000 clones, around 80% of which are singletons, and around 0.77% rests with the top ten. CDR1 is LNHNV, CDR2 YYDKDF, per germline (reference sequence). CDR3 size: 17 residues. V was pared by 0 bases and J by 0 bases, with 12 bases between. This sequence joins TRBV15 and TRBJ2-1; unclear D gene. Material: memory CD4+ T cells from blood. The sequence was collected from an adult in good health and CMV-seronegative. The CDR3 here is CATSRDLGISSYNEQFF. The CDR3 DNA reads TGTGCCACCAGCAGAGATCTTGGGATCAGCTCCTACAATGAGCAGTTCTTC.